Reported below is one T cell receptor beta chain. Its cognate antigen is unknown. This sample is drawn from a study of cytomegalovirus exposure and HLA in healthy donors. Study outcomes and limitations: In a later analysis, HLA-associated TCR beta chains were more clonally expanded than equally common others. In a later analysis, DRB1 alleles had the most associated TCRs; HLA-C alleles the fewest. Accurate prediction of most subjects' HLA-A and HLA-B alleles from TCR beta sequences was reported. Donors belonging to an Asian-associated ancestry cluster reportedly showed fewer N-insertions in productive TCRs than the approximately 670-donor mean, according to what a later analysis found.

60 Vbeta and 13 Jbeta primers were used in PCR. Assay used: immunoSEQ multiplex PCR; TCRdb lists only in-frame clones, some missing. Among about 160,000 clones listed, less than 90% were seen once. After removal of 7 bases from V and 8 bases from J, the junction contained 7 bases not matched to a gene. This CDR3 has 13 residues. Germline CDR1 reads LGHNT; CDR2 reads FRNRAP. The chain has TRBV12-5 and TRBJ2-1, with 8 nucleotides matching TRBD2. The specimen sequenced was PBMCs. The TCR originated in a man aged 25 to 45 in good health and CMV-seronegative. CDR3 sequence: CASAPAGGYEQFF. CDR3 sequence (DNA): TGTGCTAGTGCCCCGGCGGGGGGTTATGAGCAGTTCTTC.